The entry below gives a single T cell receptor beta chain sequence along with its context. The record originates from a study of PD-1 blockade in classical Hodgkin lymphoma. Per the germline V gene, CDR1 is LGHNA and CDR2 is YSLEER. The CDR3 contains 17 residues. Germline trimming cut 0 bases from V and 4 bases from J; bases unmatched to any gene: 7. The data were produced by immunoSEQ multiplex PCR, yet TCRdb's version contains in-frame clones alone and is incomplete. The table lists some 33,000 clones, about 72% of them singletons. Regarding time point: cycle 4 day 1 (C4D1), after more than 5 weeks of nivolumab. Every patient relapsed after autologous stem cell transplantation, and brentuximab vedotin exposure varied.

The source of this sequence is a human donor with classical Hodgkin lymphoma. The chain is built from TRBV4-3 and TRBJ2-7; 12 bases line up with TRBD2. The sequencing used peripheral blood mononuclear cells (PBMCs), collected before the fourth cycle of nivolumab. The CDR3 region has the DNA TGCGCCAGCAGCCAAGACCGGGCTAGCGGGGGGGAATACGAGCAGTACTTC. It yields the protein CASSQDRASGGEYEQYF.